This T cell receptor (beta chain) was recorded in a study of cytomegalovirus exposure and HLA in healthy donors (dated by TCRdb to 2015 to 2018). Regarding the study in general: In an earlier analysis of 587 of the donors, under 300 Gb of sequence data and 100 million or so unique TCR beta sequences from about 179 million T cells were reported. Donor age, sex, ethnicity and CMV serostatus were compiled alongside the repertoire data. Both class I and class II loci were covered by HLA typing, at four-digit resolution. The later analysis used no new phenotypic data to find candidate immune exposures, relying instead on TCR beta sequences and their occurrence across donors. In a later genetic analysis, genome-wide SNP genotypes for 398 of the 666 donors were used, and that subset was treated as a discovery cohort. In an earlier analysis of roughly 580 of the donors, high-throughput TCR beta sequencing was used to judge whether each TCR beta V gene segment behaved as functional or pseudogenic. Every repertoire in the discovery cohort had been generated on one and the same sequencing platform. Several DR-DQ haplotypes were treated as single units for association and clustering because of strong linkage in the cohort. The study used immunosequencing to profile the T cell repertoires of approximately 650 subjects and linked those repertoires to cytomegalovirus serostatus. The study aimed to test whether cataloging public T cell receptors could reveal signatures of past pathogen exposure. Typing coverage varied by locus: roughly 629-640 donors for A, B, C, DRB1 and DQB1; 500 to 550 for DQA1; more than 600 for DPA1; some 470 for DPB1. Among some 410 genotyped donors of the cohort, an average of approximately 250,000 unique TCR beta nucleotide sequences were sequenced per donor, 15% to 20% of them non-productive. A separate validation cohort of roughly 130 different subjects was used in addition to the roughly 720-subject first cohort. About 330 gigabases of sequencing data and around 88 million unique TCR sequences made up an early release that covered nearly 650 HLA-typed donors. A later analysis re-analyzed previously published TCR beta repertoires from roughly 630 donors and added high-resolution HLA genotyping to study TCR occurrence patterns. The study combined high-throughput TCR immunosequencing, statistical association of individual TCRs with disease status, and machine learning to predict cytomegalovirus infection status. Of the 398 genotyped donors, 65% to 90% fell in the genetic ancestry cluster associated with self-reported Caucasian donors. The study at large found these results: Linkage disequilibrium might explain the correlated functional status among segregating V segments, but an unknown experimental factor could not be ruled out. Because counts were too low, more than 15 rarely observed V segments, including chromosome 9 orphons, were excluded from the earlier analysis of fewer than 650 of the donors. Most TCR sequences were seen in very few donors, while some public TCRs were found in many individuals. Several of the top co-occurrence clusters appeared to be linked to parvovirus B19, influenza, CMV and Epstein-Barr virus, according to a later analysis. In this cohort, only TCR beta chains were sequenced, and detectable features were limited by the absence of alpha or paired-chain data. A cluster of highly shared sequence variants was judged likely to be a technical artifact of the sequencing pipeline. Some IMGT-functional V segments, including TRBV6-2 and TRBV6-3, could not be distinguished by the 87-base-pair reads and were therefore excluded. Because HLA typing was unavailable for some donors at each locus, only the typed subset was used in association tests. A total of about 180 TCR beta chains were listed by the study as associated with cytomegalovirus. According to a later analysis, TCR association rates differed among HLA loci, with DRB1 alleles showing the most associated TCRs and HLA-C alleles showing the fewest. The only immune exposure information available for the cohort was CMV serostatus. A later analysis associated about 17,000 TCR beta sequences with specific HLA alleles at a false discovery rate of 0.05. An association between a missense DCLRE1C variant and V-gene and J-gene trimming of TCR beta chains was found in a later genetic analysis and replicated in an independent cohort. In a later genetic analysis, fewer N-insertions in productive TCRs were reported among donors in an Asian-associated ancestry cluster than the approximately 710-donor mean. Assigning TCR associations to individual alleles was difficult when HLA alleles, especially DR and DQ, strongly co-occurred. In vitro tests confirmed that three of the cytomegalovirus-associated TCR beta chains recognize cytomegalovirus antigens. According to a later analysis, most CMV-associated TCR beta chains appeared to be HLA-restricted, and the HLA associations seemed to be driven largely by CMV exposure. Roughly uniform sequencing depth across donors was assumed in presence/absence analyses, although this assumption may not hold. A further reported finding was that TCR beta sequences accurately predicted the HLA-A and HLA-B alleles for most subjects in the first cohort. An earlier analysis of 587 of the donors showed that most TCR beta V segments appeared in productive rearrangements either about 90% or about 30% of the time, which broadly matched IMGT annotations. Cytomegalovirus status was reported to be diagnosed by the classifier with high specificity and sensitivity in both the original and validation cohorts. According to the authors, the approach could potentially be generalized to other disease states and immunological phenotypes. In a later analysis, HLA-associated TCR beta chains showed more clonal expansion and lower generation probabilities than non-associated chains that were equally common.

The cohort was made up of 500 to 800 healthy bone marrow donors. At the time of sampling, all cohort members were nominally healthy, though unrecorded immune exposures were likely present. The donor was CMV seronegative and belonged to the group of 352 seronegative cohort members. A peripheral blood sample was provided by each donor, and peripheral blood mononuclear cells were used for TCR beta sequencing. Genomic DNA was extracted from the blood cell samples with the Qiagen DNeasy Blood Extraction Kit. Sequences ENHRY (CDR1) and SYGVKD (CDR2) are obtained from the germline V gene. Trimming at the junction amounts to 0 bases on V and 7 bases on J, and the germline ends lie 13 bases apart. CDR3 length: 15 amino acids, cysteine to phenylalanine. The CDR3 DNA has 45 bases and is translated from base 1. The library was built by means of the immunoSEQ multiplex PCR assay. For the multiplex PCR, a mixture combining 60 forward primers for TCR Vbeta segments and 13 reverse primers for TCR Jbeta segments was used. Amplification of the CDR3 region of rearranged TCR beta genes was performed with a multiplex PCR assay on genomic DNA. On the Illumina HiSeq System, the amplified TCR beta libraries were sequenced as 87-base-pair reads. On the authors' methods: A later analysis tallied approximately 87 million unique TCR beta chains across the 550 to 850 repertoires, and approximately 12 million of those chains were shared by two or more donors. Raw reads were error-corrected and collapsed into unique sequences by a nearest-neighbor algorithm in which closely related sequences were merged to remove PCR and sequencing errors. CDR3 sequences were aligned to IMGT reference sequences to assign V, D and J gene segments. For a sequence to be retained, at least a six-nucleotide match to both a V gene segment and a J gene segment was required. Rearrangements were called productive when the CDR3 lacked stop codons and stayed in frame with V and J; all others were non-productive. CDR3 was defined by IMGT convention, running from the second conserved V-encoded cysteine to the conserved J-encoded phenylalanine. The earlier analysis of about 640 of the donors excluded any sequence lacking an unambiguous match to a single V gene segment. An earlier analysis of a few hundred of the donors classified V segments as functional when productive rearrangements were above 56.7% and as segregating when the standard deviation between donors was above 5%. A statistical classification framework was built to diagnose cytomegalovirus status from the catalog of TCR beta chain sequences. A later analysis assigned V and J genes by comparing TCR nucleotide sequences with IMGT/GENE-DB human TR gene sequences. In a later analysis, CDR3 sequences and most-parsimonious VDJ recombination scenarios were assigned using the TCRdist pipeline. In a later analysis, each TCR beta chain was defined by its CDR3 amino acid sequence together with its V-gene family, and reads without a unique V-gene family were excluded. As a way to deal with suspected cross-contamination and a sequencing artifact, a later analysis dropped more than 500 nucleotide sequences that were highly shared and had low generation probability. A later analysis calculated a clonal expansion index for each public chain from normalized within-repertoire ranks of inferred template counts. Generation probabilities in a later analysis came from a VDJ recombination model fitted to out-of-frame rearrangements, and those results were checked against IGoR. In a later analysis, hypergeometric tests were used to score TCR-TCR, TCR-HLA and TCR-CMV co-occurrence, with a repertoire-size bias correction applied to TCR pairs. To estimate false discovery rates, a later analysis permuted the HLA or CMV assignments 20 times. A later analysis grouped co-occurring TCRs with DBSCAN, adding TCRdist sequence similarity when clustering within HLA-allele-positive subsets. Repertoires with fewer than 30,000 or more than 120,000 public chains were left out of co-occurrence clustering, as were four to six repertoires with anomalous nucleotide sharing. TCRdb retrieved this table from immuneACCESS and kept in-frame rearrangements only. Not all clones are present; in checked studies, unresolved V genes account for under half, and no reason is known for the remainder. V and J calls and clone size are given by that table; D and trimming were obtained from the DNA. This sample holds roughly 130,000 clones; approximately 85% were observed only once. The ten largest clones represent over 1.5% of the sample.

With respect to this clone: No antigen is known for it. Base qualities are not provided; no much larger clone lies one nucleotide away.

This sequence originates from a boy younger than 18 in good health and CMV-seronegative. In this chain, TRBV10-3 is recombined with TRBJ2-1; TRBD2 is possibly the D segment (5 matching bases). Material for sequencing was PBMCs. The CDR3 reads as follows: CAISESGGFGNEQFF. The DNA reads TGTGCCATCAGTGAGTCAGGAGGATTTGGGAATGAGCAGTTCTTC.